One sample yielded the 26 T cell receptor beta chains listed below, sequenced in a study of blood T cell repertoires in COVID-19. The method was immunoSEQ multiplex PCR; TCRdb's version includes in-frame clones alone and lacks a portion of them. The sample consists of about 190,000 clones, roughly 87% of them appearing once. Sequenced material: peripheral blood. These TCRs come from an older woman with COVID-19, enrolled during active disease.

In this sample, this clone turned up many times. The genes are TRBV5-4 and TRBJ2-2; 10 positions match TRBD2. Germline trimming cut 4 bases from V and 1 base from J; bases unmatched to any gene: 4. The CDR3 consists of 16 residues. The V gene's germline CDR1 is SGHNT and CDR2 YYREEE (reference sequence). Here the CDR3 reads CASSPIAGGNTGELFF. DNA of the CDR3: TGTGCCAGCAGCCCGATAGCGGGAGGGAACACCGGGGAGCTGTTTTTT.

This rearrangement joins TRBV4-2 to TRBJ1-4; tentative D call: TRBD1 (6 bases). CDR1 is LGHNA and CDR2 is YNFKEQ in the germline V gene. With 0 bases removed from V and 7 bases from J, the gap between germline ends came to 12 bases. The CDR3 has 15 amino acids. DNA for the CDR3: TGTGCCAGCAGCCAAGAGAATAGGGGGACTGAAAAACTGTTTTTT. It translates to CASSQENRGTEKLFF.

The gene calls are TRBV7-2 and TRBJ2-2; unclear D gene. The germline V and J ends were trimmed by 2 bases and 4 bases, with 11 bases remaining between them. The CDR3 is 15 amino acids. Germline CDR1 reads SGHTA; CDR2 reads FQGNSA. CDR3: CASSLRRFSTGELFF. The CDR3 nucleotides are TGTGCCAGCAGCTTACGCAGGTTTAGCACCGGGGAGCTGTTTTTT.

The rearrangement links TRBV2 to TRBJ1-2; 8 nucleotides match TRBD1. The V and J ends lost 8 bases and 3 bases, in that order; junction bases with no gene match: 2. This CDR3 region has 12 residues. CDR1 and CDR2 (germline): SNHLY, FYNNEI. CDR3 in DNA: TGTGCCAGCGGACAGGGAGACTATGGCTACACCTTC. Encoded protein: CASGQGDYGYTF.

The chain employs TRBV19 and TRBJ1-4, with 7 bases matching TRBD1. The CDR3 runs to 17 residues. Trimming took 7 bases from V and 7 from J; bases not matched to a gene: 18. CDR1 is LNHDA and CDR2 is SQIVND in the germline V gene (reference sequence). The chain's CDR3 is CASTGVRDSRSGEKLFF. The CDR3 DNA reads TGTGCCAGTACGGGAGTGAGGGACAGCCGCTCGGGTGAAAAACTGTTTTTT.

The chain links TRBV18 to TRBJ1-2; 7 nucleotides line up with TRBD1. J gave up 4 bases and V 3 bases, and 8 bases lay outside the gene matches. This CDR3 has 15 residues. Germline CDR1 KGHSH, CDR2 LQKENI. The CDR3 is CASSPNTGTAYGYTF. The DNA for the CDR3 is TGTGCCAGCTCACCCAATACCGGGACAGCCTATGGCTACACCTTC.

This chain uses TRBV24-1 with TRBJ2-5; D is unclear. Germline CDR1 reads KGHDR; CDR2 reads SFDVKD. The V end was cut by 5 bases, the J end by 9 bases, with 21 bases between. The CDR3 runs 15 residues. CDR3 region: CATSGFEGERSAQYF. The CDR3 DNA sequence: TGTGCCACCAGTGGATTTGAAGGAGAACGGTCGGCCCAGTACTTC.

The sample holds a few counts of this clone. V and J are TRBV2 and TRBJ2-3, with D perhaps TRBD1 (6 bases). V was pared by 11 bases and J by 2 bases, with 20 bases between. CDR3 length: 15 residues. Germline V gene lookup returns CDR1 SNHLY and CDR2 FYNNEI. The CDR3 loop is CASSTDRMHTDTQYF. In DNA, the CDR3 is TGTGCCTCCAGCACCGACAGGATGCACACAGATACGCAGTATTTT.

J is TRBJ1-1 and V is TRBV7-2; 12 bases are shared with TRBD1. Looked up from germline, CDR1 is SGHTA and CDR2 is FQGNSA. The CDR3 is 18 residues long. The V and J ends lost 5 bases and 4 bases, in that order; junction bases with no gene match: 14. DNA for the CDR3: TGTGCCAGCAGCCGCACGGGACAGGGGGCGTCAGAGCGCACTGAAGCTTTCTTT. It yields the protein CASSRTGQGASERTEAFF. The full variable domain, in which reference TRBV7-2 and TRBJ1-1 provide the parts outside the CDR3, is GAGVSQSPSNKVTEKGKDVELRCDPISGHTALYWYRQSLGQGLEFLIYFQGNSAPDKSGLPSDRFSAERTGGSVSTLTIQRTQQEDSAVYLCASSRTGQGASERTEAFFGQGTRLTVV.

This chain joins TRBV19 and TRBJ1-6; D is undetermined. The length of the CDR3 is 14 residues. The germline V gene has CDR1 LNHDA and CDR2 SQIVND (reference sequence). The ends were cut back, 11 bases at V and 0 bases at J, with 11 bases in the middle. The CDR3 reads CARGRSSYNSPLHF. In DNA form, the CDR3 reads TGTGCCCGAGGCCGGAGCTCCTATAATTCACCCCTCCACTTT.

V gene TRBV6-2 or TRBV6-3 combines with J gene TRBJ2-7; no firm D call. Trimming removed 2 bases from V and 5 bases from J, with 4 bases in between. Germline CDR1 reads MNHEY; CDR2 reads SVGEGT. The CDR3 runs 11 residues. CDR3 residues: CASSYRDEQYF. In nucleotides, the CDR3 is TGTGCCAGCAGTTACCGGGACGAGCAGTACTTC.

This chain joins TRBV18 and TRBJ2-3; no firm D call. V was pared by 1 base and J by 2 bases, with 19 bases between. This CDR3 region has 18 residues. Germline V CDR1 and CDR2: KGHSH, LQKENI. The CDR3 region has the DNA TGTGCCAGCTCACCACGGCAGGCCCATCTGGGCCCCACAGATACGCAGTATTTT. Its translation is CASSPRQAHLGPTDTQYF.

This clone was observed a few times. The chain is built from TRBV28 and TRBJ2-1, with no clear D. Germline loops: CDR1 MDHEN, CDR2 SYDVKM. This CDR3 has 13 amino acids. With 6 bases removed from V and 7 bases from J, the gap between germline ends came to 13 bases. CDR3 DNA sequence: TGTGCCAGCAGGGAGACGGCAAGGAATGAGCAGTTCTTC. Translation gives CASRETARNEQFF.

The CDR3 here is CASSLVSVQETQYF. The CDR3 DNA sequence: TGTGCCAGCAGCTTAGTCAGCGTTCAAGAGACCCAGTACTTC. V gene TRBV11-2 combines with J gene TRBJ2-5; D is undetermined. Germline V gene data show CDR1 as SGHAT and CDR2 as FQNNGV. CDR3 length: 14 amino acids. V lost 1 base, J lost 2 bases, and 8 bases lay in between.

The chain couples TRBV24-1 to TRBJ2-1; the D is unclear. Germline CDR1 KGHDR, CDR2 SFDVKD. V dropped 5 bases and J dropped 2 bases, with 9 bases sitting between them. The CDR3 is 14 amino acids. In DNA form, the CDR3 reads TGTGCCACCAGTGCTAGTACGGCCTACAATGAGCAGTTCTTC. Amino acids: CATSASTAYNEQFF.

This clone was counted a few times. The chain recombines TRBV7-2 with TRBJ2-1; possible D gene TRBD2, 5 bases. The length of the CDR3 is 14 residues. Trimming left V 1 base short and J 4 bases short, with 8 bases between. CDR1 is SGHTA, CDR2 FQGNSA, per germline. CDR3 sequence reads: CASSLEDFYNEQFF. In DNA form, the CDR3 reads TGTGCCAGCAGCTTAGAGGACTTTTACAATGAGCAGTTCTTC.

This clone was picked up one time. The J gene is TRBJ1-6, the V gene TRBV5-4; 7 nucleotides align to TRBD1. V trimming: 4 bases; J trimming: 7 bases; junction bases outside the gene matches: 8. This CDR3 contains 15 residues. Germline CDR1 SGHNT, CDR2 YYREEE (reference sequence). CDR3 DNA sequence: TGTGCCAGCAGCCCCGGGACAGAGAGGAATTCACCCCTCCACTTT. It codes for CASSPGTERNSPLHF. Based on the CDR3 plus reference TRBV5-4 and TRBJ1-6, the full variable domain is ETGVTQSPTHLIKTRGQQVTLRCSSQSGHNTVSWYQQALGQGPQFIFQYYREEENGRGNFPPRFSGLQFPNYSSELNVNALELDDSALYLCASSPGTERNSPLHFGNGTRLTVT.

The chain links TRBV3-1 (or the pseudogene TRBV3-2) to TRBJ1-6; D perhaps matches TRBD1 (6 bases). V lost 0 bases to trimming and J lost 7 bases, with 10 bases between them. CDR1 is LGHDT, CDR2 YNNKEL, per germline (reference sequence). CDR3 length: 15 amino acids. Written as DNA, the CDR3 is TGTGCCAGCAGCCAAGAGGACAGAGCGAATTCACCCCTCCACTTT. Translation: CASSQEDRANSPLHF.

This chain links TRBV28 with TRBJ1-6, with D tentatively TRBD1 (6 bases). The CDR3 runs to 14 residues. Germline V CDR1 and CDR2: MDHEN, SYDVKM. V shed 7 bases and J shed 3 bases, with 10 bases lying between them. This chain's CDR3 is CASIRDNYNSPLHF. CDR3 in DNA: TGTGCCAGCATCCGGGACAACTATAATTCACCCCTCCACTTT. The full variable domain, in which reference TRBV28 and TRBJ1-6 provide the parts outside the CDR3, is DVKVTQSSRYLVKRTGEKVFLECVQDMDHENMFWYRQDPGLGLRLIYFSYDVKMKEKGDIPEGYSVSREKKERFSLILESASTNQTSMYLCASIRDNYNSPLHFGNGTRLTVT.

A few counts support this clone. This chain links TRBV5-6 with TRBJ2-3, with 7 bases matching TRBD2. Germline V gives CDR1 SGHDT, CDR2 YYEEEE. The CDR3 is 16 residues long. The J segment lost 0 bases and the V segment lost 0 bases, leaving 4 bases of the junction unmatched. The CDR3 loop is CASSLDRGVSTDTQYF. The CDR3 DNA is TGTGCCAGCAGCTTGGATCGGGGGGTAAGCACAGATACGCAGTATTTT.

The rearrangement links TRBV28 to TRBJ2-1; 8 nucleotides match TRBD2. Germline V lookup: CDR1 MDHEN, CDR2 SYDVKM. The CDR3 covers 17 residues. V dropped 4 bases and J dropped 3; count of bases not matched to a gene: 11. CDR3 DNA: TGTGCCAGCAGTTCACCATGGAGCGGGAGCAGCTACAATGAGCAGTTCTTC. It codes for CASSSPWSGSSYNEQFF. Variable domain in full (rest from reference TRBV28 and TRBJ2-1): DVKVTQSSRYLVKRTGEKVFLECVQDMDHENMFWYRQDPGLGLRLIYFSYDVKMKEKGDIPEGYSVSREKKERFSLILESASTNQTSMYLCASSSPWSGSSYNEQFFGPGTRLTVL.

The V gene is TRBV3-1 (or the pseudogene TRBV3-2), the J gene TRBJ2-5; 7 nucleotides agree with TRBD2. The CDR3 is 16 amino acids. The V gene end was trimmed by 4 bases and the J gene end by 5 bases; junction bases not matched to a gene: 13. Per germline, CDR1 LGHDT and CDR2 YNNKEL (reference sequence). CDR3 nucleotide sequence: TGTGCCAGCAGCCCCTCTGGGGGAGGGCCTGGGGAGACCCAGTACTTC. It specifies CASSPSGGGPGETQYF.

The chain links TRBV19 to TRBJ1-5; D perhaps matches TRBD1 (5 bases). The germline CDR1 and CDR2 sequences are LNHDA and SQIVND (reference sequence). The ends were cut back, 6 bases at V and 6 bases at J, with 12 bases in the middle. There are 13 residues in the CDR3. CDR3 nucleotides: TGTGCCAGTAGAGGGGTCCACCCTCAGCCCCAGCATTTT. Protein product: CASRGVHPQPQHF.

The rearrangement links TRBV19 to TRBJ1-5; maybe TRBD1 (5 bases). V was shortened by 5 bases and J by 0 bases, with 14 bases between the two germline ends. The CDR3 extends over 16 amino acids. Germline V gene data show CDR1 as LNHDA and CDR2 as SQIVND (reference sequence). CDR3 bases: TGTGCCAGTAGTTTTGACAGTCGGCTTAGCAATCAGCCCCAGCATTTT. Its protein is CASSFDSRLSNQPQHF. The full variable domain, in which reference TRBV19 and TRBJ1-5 provide the parts outside the CDR3, is DGGITQSPKYLFRKEGQNVTLSCEQNLNHDAMYWYRQDPGQGLRLIYYSQIVNDFQKGDIAEGYSVSREKKESFPLTVTSAQKNPTAFYLCASSFDSRLSNQPQHFGDGTRLSIL.

This sequence joins TRBV14 and TRBJ1-1; no firm D call. Trimming removed 2 bases at V and 10 bases at J, with 17 bases between. CDR1 is SGHDN and CDR2 is FVKESK in the germline V gene. CDR3 size: 14 residues. The CDR3: CASSQTPQRVGAFF. CDR3 bases: TGTGCCAGCAGCCAAACCCCCCAGCGAGTAGGAGCTTTCTTT. The full variable domain, its missing parts supplied by reference TRBV14 and TRBJ1-1, is EAGVTQFPSHSVIEKGQTVTLRCDPISGHDNLYWYRRVMGKEIKFLLHFVKESKQDESGMPNNRFLAERTGGTYSTLKVQPAELEDSGVYFCASSQTPQRVGAFFGQGTRLTVV.

The chain joins TRBV28 to TRBJ1-1, with 8 positions matching TRBD1. Trimming took 3 bases from V and 4 from J; bases not matched to a gene: 7. CDR1 and CDR2 (germline): MDHEN, SYDVKM. This CDR3 has 15 residues. The CDR3 sequence: CASSFRTGRGTEAFF. The CDR3, as DNA: TGTGCCAGCAGTTTTCGGACAGGGAGAGGCACTGAAGCTTTCTTT.